These T cell receptor beta chains were read from a single sample in a study of blood T cell repertoires in COVID-19. Data came from immunoSEQ multiplex PCR; TCRdb stores just in-frame clones and leaves some out. The sample carries roughly 80,000 clones, about 90% recorded once. The sample comprised peripheral blood. Source of these receptors: a woman of 80 years or more with acute or convalescent COVID-19. The CDR3 runs from the conserved cysteine through the conserved F or W. The order of the fields is J gene, clone size, V gene, CDR3 length, D gene, CDR3 DNA, CDR3 protein. D genes are given only for firm matches. Clone size, where shown, is once, few, many, or a class for clones that have expanded.

TRBJ2-6,.,TRBV10-2,16,TRBD1,TGCGCCAGCAGTCCACAGGGGGCCCCTGGGGCCAACGTCCTGACTTTC,CASSPQGAPGANVLTF
TRBJ1-2,.,TRBV10-3,15,TRBD1,TGTGCCATCAGTTCACTCGGACAGGGACCCTATGGCTACACCTTC,CAISSLGQGPYGYTF
TRBJ2-7,.,TRBV7-2,14,TRBD1,TGTGCCAGCAGCCCACAGGGGCAATCCTACGAGCAGTACTTC,CASSPQGQSYEQYF
TRBJ2-7,.,TRBV6-2/TRBV6-3,13,TRBD1,TGTGCCAGCAGTTTGGGACAGGGCTACGAGCAGTACTTC,CASSLGQGYEQYF
TRBJ2-7,.,TRBV30,12,.,TGTGCCTGGGGGAGACTAGCCTACGAGCAGTACTTC,CAWGRLAYEQYF
TRBJ2-1,.,TRBV6-4,13,TRBD1,TGTGCCAGCAGTACGGACAGGGAAAGGGTTCAGTTCTTC,CASSTDRERVQFF
TRBJ1-5,.,TRBV15,17,.,TGTGCCACCAGCACCGGCGAGAGGGTAGATAGCAATCAGCCCCAGCATTTT,CATSTGERVDSNQPQHF
TRBJ2-7,.,TRBV25-1,11,.,TGTGCCAGCCCCCCCGGGTCCGAGCAGTACTTC,CASPPGSEQYF
TRBJ2-1,.,TRBV10-1,12,.,TGCGCCAGCAGCGACAACCGGGACAAGAAGTTCTTC,CASSDNRDKKFF
TRBJ2-1,.,TRBV19,14,.,TGTGCCAGTAGTATGAGGAGCGGAGGGTATGAGCAGTTCTTC,CASSMRSGGYEQFF
TRBJ2-7,once,TRBV11-2,17,TRBD1,TGTGCCAGCAGCTCCCACAGGGGGCGTTCGAAAGCCTACGAGCAGTACTTC,CASSSHRGRSKAYEQYF
TRBJ1-5,.,TRBV15,14,.,TGTGCCACCAGCAGAGATGGGACAACCAAGCCCCAGCATTTT,CATSRDGTTKPQHF
TRBJ2-7,.,TRBV6-5,15,.,TGTGCCAGCAGTTACGGGCCCCCATGGAACTACGAGCAGTACTTC,CASSYGPPWNYEQYF
TRBJ2-7,.,TRBV19,16,TRBD1,TGTGCCAGTAGTGCTCCGCGACAGGGATCCTCCTACGAGCAGTACTTC,CASSAPRQGSSYEQYF